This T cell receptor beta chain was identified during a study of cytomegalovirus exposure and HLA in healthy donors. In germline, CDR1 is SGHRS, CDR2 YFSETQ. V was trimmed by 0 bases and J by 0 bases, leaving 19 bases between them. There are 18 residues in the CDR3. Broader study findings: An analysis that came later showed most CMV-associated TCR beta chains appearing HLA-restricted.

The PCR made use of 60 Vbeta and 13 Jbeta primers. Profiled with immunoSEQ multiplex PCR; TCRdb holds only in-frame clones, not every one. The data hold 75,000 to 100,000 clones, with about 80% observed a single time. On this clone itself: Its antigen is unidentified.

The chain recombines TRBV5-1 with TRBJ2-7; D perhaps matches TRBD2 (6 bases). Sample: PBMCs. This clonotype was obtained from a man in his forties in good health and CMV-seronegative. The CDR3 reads CASSLAQSAGHFSYEQYF. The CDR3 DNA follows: TGCGCCAGCAGCTTGGCCCAAAGTGCGGGGCACTTCTCCTACGAGCAGTACTTC.